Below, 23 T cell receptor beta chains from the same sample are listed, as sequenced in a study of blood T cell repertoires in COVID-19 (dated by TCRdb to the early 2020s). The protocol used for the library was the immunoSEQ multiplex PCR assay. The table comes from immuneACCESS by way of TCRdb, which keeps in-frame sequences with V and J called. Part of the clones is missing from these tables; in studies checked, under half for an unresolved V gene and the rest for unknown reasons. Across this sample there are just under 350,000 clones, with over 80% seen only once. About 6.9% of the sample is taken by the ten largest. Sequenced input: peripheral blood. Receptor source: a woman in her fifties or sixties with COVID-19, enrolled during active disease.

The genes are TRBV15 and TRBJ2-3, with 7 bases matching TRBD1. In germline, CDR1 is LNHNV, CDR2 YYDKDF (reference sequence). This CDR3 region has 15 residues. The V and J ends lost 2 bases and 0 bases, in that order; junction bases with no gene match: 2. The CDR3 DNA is TGTGCCACCAGCAGAAACAGGGGTAGCACAGATACGCAGTATTTT. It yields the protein CATSRNRGSTDTQYF.

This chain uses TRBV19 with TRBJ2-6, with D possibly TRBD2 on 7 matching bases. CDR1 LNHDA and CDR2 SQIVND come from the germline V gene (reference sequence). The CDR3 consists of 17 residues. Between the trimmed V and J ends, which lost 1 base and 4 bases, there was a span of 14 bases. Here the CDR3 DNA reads TGTGCCAGTAGTATAGTGCCCCGGGGGGCCGGGGCCAACGTCCTGACTTTC. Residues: CASSIVPRGAGANVLTF. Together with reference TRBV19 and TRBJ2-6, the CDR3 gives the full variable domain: DGGITQSPKYLFRKEGQNVTLSCEQNLNHDAMYWYRQDPGQGLRLIYYSQIVNDFQKGDIAEGYSVSREKKESFPLTVTSAQKNPTAFYLCASSIVPRGAGANVLTFGAGSRLTVL.

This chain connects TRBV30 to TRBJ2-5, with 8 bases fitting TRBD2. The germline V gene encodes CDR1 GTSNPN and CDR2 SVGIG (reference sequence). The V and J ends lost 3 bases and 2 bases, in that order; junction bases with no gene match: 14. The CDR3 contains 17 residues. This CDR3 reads CAWRPVGRGARQETQYF. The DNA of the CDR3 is TGTGCCTGGAGGCCGGTGGGGCGGGGGGCCCGACAAGAGACCCAGTACTTC.

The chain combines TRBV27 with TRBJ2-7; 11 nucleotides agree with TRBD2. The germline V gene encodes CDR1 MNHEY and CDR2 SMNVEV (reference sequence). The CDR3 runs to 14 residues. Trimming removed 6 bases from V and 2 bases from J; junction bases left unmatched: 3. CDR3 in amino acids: CASRGTSGTYEQYF. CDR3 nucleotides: TGTGCCAGCAGGGGGACTAGCGGTACCTACGAGCAGTACTTC.

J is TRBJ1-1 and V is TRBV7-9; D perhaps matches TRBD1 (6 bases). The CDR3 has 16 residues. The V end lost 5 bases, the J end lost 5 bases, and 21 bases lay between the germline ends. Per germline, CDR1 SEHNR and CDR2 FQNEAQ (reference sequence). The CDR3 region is CASSGGVGRGKTEAFF. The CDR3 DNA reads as TGTGCCAGCAGCGGAGGTGTCGGCAGGGGAAAAACTGAAGCTTTCTTT.

The CDR3 DNA sequence: TGTGCCAGCTCACCAGGGGGCACCCCTTCCTACGAGCAGTACTTC. Protein product: CASSPGGTPSYEQYF. The chain links TRBV18 to TRBJ2-7; D possibly corresponds to TRBD1 (6 bases). The CDR3 covers 15 residues. V was trimmed by 2 bases and J by 1 base, leaving 12 bases between them. Germline-derived CDR1 and CDR2 are KGHSH and LQKENI.

CDR3 residues: CASSFLPGTSGRSYEQYF. CDR3 bases: TGTGCCAGTAGTTTCTTACCTGGGACTAGCGGGAGAAGCTACGAGCAGTACTTC. The chain is built from TRBV19 and TRBJ2-7, with TRBD2 matching over 14 bases. The CDR3 runs 18 residues. Germline CDR1 reads LNHDA; CDR2 reads SQIVND (reference sequence). The trim removed 5 bases at V and 3 bases at J, leaving 12 bases unmatched. Variable domain in full (rest from reference TRBV19 and TRBJ2-7): DGGITQSPKYLFRKEGQNVTLSCEQNLNHDAMYWYRQDPGQGLRLIYYSQIVNDFQKGDIAEGYSVSREKKESFPLTVTSAQKNPTAFYLCASSFLPGTSGRSYEQYFGPGTRLTVT.

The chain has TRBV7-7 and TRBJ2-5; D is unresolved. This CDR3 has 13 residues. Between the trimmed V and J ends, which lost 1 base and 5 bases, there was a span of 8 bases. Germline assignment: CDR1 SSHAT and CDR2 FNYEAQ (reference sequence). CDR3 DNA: TGTGCCAGCAGCTTAGGTCTCCGGGAGACCCAGTACTTC. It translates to CASSLGLRETQYF. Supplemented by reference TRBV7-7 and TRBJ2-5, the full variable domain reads GAGVSQSPRYKVTKRGQDVTLRCDPISSHATLYWYQQALGQGPEFLTYFNYEAQPDKSGLPSDRFSAERPEGSISTLTIQRTEQRDSAMYRCASSLGLRETQYFGPGTRLLVL.

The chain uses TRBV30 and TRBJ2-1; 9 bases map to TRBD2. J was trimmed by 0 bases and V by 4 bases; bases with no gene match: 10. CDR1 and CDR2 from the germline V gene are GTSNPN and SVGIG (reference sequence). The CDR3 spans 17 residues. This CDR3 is CAWKRAGGPSSYNEQFF. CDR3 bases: TGTGCCTGGAAACGGGCGGGAGGGCCGAGCTCCTACAATGAGCAGTTCTTC. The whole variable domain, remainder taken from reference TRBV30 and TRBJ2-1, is SQTIHQWPATLVQPVGSPLSLECTVEGTSNPNLYWYRQAAGRGLQLLFYSVGIGQISSEVPQNLSASRPQDRQFILSSKKLLLSDSGFYLCAWKRAGGPSSYNEQFFGPGTRLTVL.

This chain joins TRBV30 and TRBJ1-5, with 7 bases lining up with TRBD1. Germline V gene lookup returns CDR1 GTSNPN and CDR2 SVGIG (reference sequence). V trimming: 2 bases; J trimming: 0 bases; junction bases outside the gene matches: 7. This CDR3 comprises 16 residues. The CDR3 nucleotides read TGTGCCTGGAGTTTGAGGGGACAGATTAGCAATCAGCCCCAGCATTTT. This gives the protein CAWSLRGQISNQPQHF. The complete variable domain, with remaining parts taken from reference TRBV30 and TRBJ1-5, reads SQTIHQWPATLVQPVGSPLSLECTVEGTSNPNLYWYRQAAGRGLQLLFYSVGIGQISSEVPQNLSASRPQDRQFILSSKKLLLSDSGFYLCAWSLRGQISNQPQHFGDGTRLSIL.

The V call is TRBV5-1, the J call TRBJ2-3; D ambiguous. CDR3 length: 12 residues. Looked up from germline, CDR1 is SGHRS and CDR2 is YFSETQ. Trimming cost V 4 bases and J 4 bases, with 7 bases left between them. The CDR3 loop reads CASSPPADTQYF. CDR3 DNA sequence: TGCGCCAGCAGCCCGCCGGCAGATACGCAGTATTTT. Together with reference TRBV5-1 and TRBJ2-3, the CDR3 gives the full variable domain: KAGVTQTPRYLIKTRGQQVTLSCSPISGHRSVSWYQQTPGQGLQFLFEYFSETQRNKGNFPGRFSGRQFSNSRSEMNVSTLELGDSALYLCASSPPADTQYFGPGTRLTVL.

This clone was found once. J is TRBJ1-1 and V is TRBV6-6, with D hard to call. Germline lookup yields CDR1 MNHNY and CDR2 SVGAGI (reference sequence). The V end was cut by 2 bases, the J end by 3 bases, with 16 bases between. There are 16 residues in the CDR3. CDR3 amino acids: CASSYPSPRFDTEAFF. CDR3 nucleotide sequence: TGTGCCAGCAGTTACCCATCACCGAGGTTTGACACTGAAGCTTTCTTT.

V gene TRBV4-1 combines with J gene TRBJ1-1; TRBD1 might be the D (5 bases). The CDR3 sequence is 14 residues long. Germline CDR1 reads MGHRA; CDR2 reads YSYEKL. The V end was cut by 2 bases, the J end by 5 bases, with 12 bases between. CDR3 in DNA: TGCGCCAGCAGCCAACCGGGGGGAGAGACTGAAGCTTTCTTT. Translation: CASSQPGGETEAFF.

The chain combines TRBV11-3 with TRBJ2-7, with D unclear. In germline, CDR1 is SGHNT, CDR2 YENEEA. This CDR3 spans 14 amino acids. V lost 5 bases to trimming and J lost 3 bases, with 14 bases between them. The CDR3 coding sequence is TGTGCCAGCAGCCCCCTAAGCAGGTTCTACGAGCAGTACTTC. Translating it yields CASSPLSRFYEQYF.

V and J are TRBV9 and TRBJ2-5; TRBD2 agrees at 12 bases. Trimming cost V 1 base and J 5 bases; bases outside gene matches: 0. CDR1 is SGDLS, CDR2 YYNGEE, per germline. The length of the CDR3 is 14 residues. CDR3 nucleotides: TGTGCCAGCAGCGTACTAGCGGGGGGGGAGACCCAGTACTTC. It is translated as CASSVLAGGETQYF.

CDR3 amino acids: CASSLITDTEAFF. The CDR3 DNA is TGCGCCAGCAGCCTTATAACAGATACTGAAGCTTTCTTT. This chain connects TRBV5-1 to TRBJ1-1; no clear D. This CDR3 is 13 amino acids long. Germline CDR1 SGHRS, CDR2 YFSETQ. V lost 4 bases and J lost 5, with 12 bases in between.

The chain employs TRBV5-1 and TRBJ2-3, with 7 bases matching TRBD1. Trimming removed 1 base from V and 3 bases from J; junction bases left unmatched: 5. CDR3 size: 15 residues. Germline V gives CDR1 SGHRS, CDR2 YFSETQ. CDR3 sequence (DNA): TGCGCCAGCAGCTTGACCGGCAGGGGGACAGATACGCAGTATTTT. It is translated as CASSLTGRGTDTQYF.

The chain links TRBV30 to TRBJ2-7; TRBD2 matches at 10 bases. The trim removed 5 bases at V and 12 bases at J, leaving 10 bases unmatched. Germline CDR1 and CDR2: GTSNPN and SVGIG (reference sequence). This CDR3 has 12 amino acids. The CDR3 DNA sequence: TGTGCCTGGGGGAAGAGCGCTAGCGGGAGGTACTTC. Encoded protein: CAWGKSASGRYF.

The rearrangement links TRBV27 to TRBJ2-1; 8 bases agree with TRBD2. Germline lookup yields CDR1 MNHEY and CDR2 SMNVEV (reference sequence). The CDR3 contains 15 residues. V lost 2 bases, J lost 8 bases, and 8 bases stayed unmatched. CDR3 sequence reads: CASSLGSSGLYEQFF. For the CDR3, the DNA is TGTGCCAGCAGTTTAGGGTCTAGCGGGCTCTATGAGCAGTTCTTC.

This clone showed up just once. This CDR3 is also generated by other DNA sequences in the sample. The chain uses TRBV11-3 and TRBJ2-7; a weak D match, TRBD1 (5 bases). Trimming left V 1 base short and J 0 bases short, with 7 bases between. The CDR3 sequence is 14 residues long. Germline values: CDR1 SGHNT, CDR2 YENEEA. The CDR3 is CASSLAGPSYEQYF. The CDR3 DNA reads TGTGCCAGCAGCTTAGCAGGGCCCTCCTACGAGCAGTACTTC.

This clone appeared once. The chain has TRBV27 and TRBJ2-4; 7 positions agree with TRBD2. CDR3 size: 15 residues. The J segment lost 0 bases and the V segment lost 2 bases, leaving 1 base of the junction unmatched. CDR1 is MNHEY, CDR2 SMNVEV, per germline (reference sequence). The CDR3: CASSLSGVAKNIQYF. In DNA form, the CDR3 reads TGTGCCAGCAGTTTAAGCGGGGTAGCCAAAAACATTCAGTACTTC.

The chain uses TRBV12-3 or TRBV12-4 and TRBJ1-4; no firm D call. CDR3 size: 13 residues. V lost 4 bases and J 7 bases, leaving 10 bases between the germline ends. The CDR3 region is CASSSEEGEKLFF. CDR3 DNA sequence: TGTGCCAGCAGTTCGGAGGAGGGTGAAAAACTGTTTTTT.

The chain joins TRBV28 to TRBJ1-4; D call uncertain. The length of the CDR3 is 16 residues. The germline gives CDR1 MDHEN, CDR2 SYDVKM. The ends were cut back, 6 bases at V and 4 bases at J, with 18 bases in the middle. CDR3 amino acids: CASSLTWQRDNEKLFF. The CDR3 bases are TGTGCCAGCAGCCTAACCTGGCAGAGGGATAATGAAAAACTGTTTTTT.